The clone carrying this T cell receptor beta chain was recorded at least ten times. The sample is drawn from a study of T cells in Graves' hyperthyroidism and ophthalmopathy. The TCR beta CDR3 regions underwent amplification using RNA transcripts as the source. TCR CDR3 regions were first amplified by RT-PCR with HTBI primers. TCRdb processed the multiplex PCR reads anew with MiXCR; each CDR3 protein has one entry. Counted here are roughly 500,000 distinct CDR3 sequences, about 45% occurring once; the ten biggest clones make up about two fifths. The CDR3 runs 16 residues. Germline CDR1 and CDR2: SGHNT and YENEEA. The ends were cut back, 5 bases at V and 2 bases at J, with 13 bases in the middle.

Sequenced input: peripheral blood or thyroid tissue (not recorded which). The receptor comes from an adult woman with Graves' disease, either hyperthyroidism or ophthalmopathy (not recorded which). The V call is TRBV11-3, the J call TRBJ2-6; D may be TRBD1 (6 bases). The CDR3 sequence: CASSLTWGPGANVLTF. CDR3 sequence (DNA): TGTGCCAGCAGCCTGACCTGGGGGCCTGGGGCCAACGTCCTGACTTTC.